These T cell receptor beta chains were read from a single sample in a study of shared clonotypes between healthy human individuals. The table came from immunoSEQ multiplex PCR; TCRdb's copy has only in-frame clones and leaves some out. This table holds some 2,100,000 clones, about 93% found once. Sequencing input: naive CD8+ T cells from PBMCs. The source of these receptors is a man between 18 and 29 years old in good health. Some clones in this sample may be carry-over from other donors' samples. The CDR3 runs from the conserved cysteine through the conserved F or W. The D gene is left open where the match is weak. The listing skips clone size in some rows; elsewhere it reads once, few, many or a size class.

v_call	clone_size	d_call	j_call	cdr3_aa	cdr3_nt
TRBV6-5	once	TRBD1	TRBJ1-6	CASRSDRGGNSPLHF	TGTGCCAGCAGGTCCGACAGGGGAGGTAATTCACCCCTCCACTTT
TRBV13	NA	TRBD2	TRBJ2-7	CASSRWTSGSYEQYF	TGTGCCAGCAGCAGATGGACTAGCGGCTCCTACGAGCAGTACTTC
TRBV28	NA	TRBD2	TRBJ2-1	CASRPGLAGVEVYNEQFF	TGTGCCAGCAGGCCGGGACTAGCGGGAGTGGAGGTCTACAATGAGCAGTTCTTC
TRBV28	NA	NA	TRBJ1-2	CASSFRGPYGYTF	TGTGCCAGCAGTTTCAGGGGCCCCTATGGCTACACCTTC
TRBV27	NA	NA	TRBJ2-5	CASSLVGTGETQYF	TGTGCCAGCAGTTTAGTAGGGACGGGGGAGACCCAGTACTTC
TRBV29-1	NA	TRBD2	TRBJ2-3	CSVWREWSTDTQYF	TGCAGCGTATGGCGGGAGTGGAGCACAGATACGCAGTATTTT
TRBV27	NA	NA	TRBJ1-5	CASSSGTHSNQPQHF	TGTGCCAGCAGTTCGGGGACACATAGCAATCAGCCCCAGCATTTT
TRBV7-8	NA	TRBD1	TRBJ1-5	CASSLTGGDQPQHF	TGTGCCAGCAGCTTAACAGGGGGGGATCAGCCCCAGCATTTT
TRBV19	NA	NA	TRBJ2-1	CASSRGGKRVYNEQFF	TGTGCCAGTAGTAGGGGTGGGAAGCGAGTCTACAATGAGCAGTTCTTC
TRBV4-1	NA	NA	TRBJ1-1	CASSQELNWDTEAFF	TGCGCCAGCAGCCAAGAGTTAAATTGGGACACTGAAGCTTTCTTT
TRBV4-1	NA	NA	TRBJ2-1	CASSQRGAYEQFF	TGCGCCAGCAGCCAAAGGGGGGCCTATGAGCAGTTCTTC
TRBV19	NA	NA	TRBJ1-1	CASSAPADSGEAFF	TGTGCCAGTAGTGCTCCGGCCGACTCGGGTGAAGCTTTCTTT
TRBV5-1	few	NA	TRBJ2-7	CASALGQGSYEQYF	TGCGCCAGCGCCTTAGGGCAGGGCTCCTACGAGCAGTACTTC
TRBV9	NA	TRBD1	TRBJ2-1	CASSARSGQGLNNEQFF	TGTGCCAGCAGCGCGCGATCCGGACAGGGACTTAACAATGAGCAGTTCTTC
TRBV6-6	NA	NA	TRBJ1-1	CASSYALRANTEAFF	TGTGCCAGCAGTTACGCCCTTAGAGCGAACACTGAAGCTTTCTTT
TRBV9	NA	NA	TRBJ2-1	CASSVGRSLNEQFF	TGTGCCAGCAGCGTAGGAAGGAGCCTCAATGAGCAGTTCTTC
TRBV30	NA	NA	TRBJ1-5	CAWSVLNVRNQPQHF	TGTGCCTGGAGTGTCCTCAATGTTCGCAATCAGCCCCAGCATTTT
TRBV7-8	NA	NA	TRBJ2-5	CASSPGEGTQYF	TGTGCCAGCAGCCCAGGCGAGGGAACGCAGTACTTC
TRBV5-1	NA	TRBD2	TRBJ2-1	CASKDSGGWTEQFF	TGCGCCAGCAAGGACTCGGGAGGTTGGACTGAGCAGTTCTTC
TRBV2	NA	TRBD2	TRBJ2-1	CASSEVLADNEQFF	TGTGCCAGCAGTGAAGTCCTAGCGGACAATGAGCAGTTCTTC
TRBV27	NA	NA	TRBJ2-7	CASSYSSGTFTYEQYF	TGTGCCAGCAGTTACTCCTCCGGGACTTTCACCTACGAGCAGTACTTC
TRBV19	NA	NA	TRBJ2-7	CASSTWGISYEQYF	TGTGCCAGTAGTACATGGGGGATCTCCTACGAGCAGTACTTC
TRBV9	NA	TRBD1	TRBJ2-3	CASRPGTVDPDTQYF	TGTGCCAGCAGACCCGGGACAGTTGATCCAGATACGCAGTATTTT
TRBV5-1	NA	NA	TRBJ1-1	CASSLELHRMNTEAFF	TGCGCCAGCAGCTTGGAACTCCATCGGATGAACACTGAAGCTTTCTTT
TRBV28	NA	NA	TRBJ2-3	CASTGPASGPDSTDTQYF	TGTGCCAGCACTGGGCCCGCTAGTGGGCCCGATAGCACAGATACGCAGTATTTT
TRBV11-2	NA	NA	TRBJ2-3	CASSLGLGLTDTQYF	TGTGCCAGCAGCTTAGGCCTGGGGTTGACAGATACGCAGTATTTT
TRBV25-1	NA	NA	TRBJ2-2	CASSPLGLYDGELFF	TGTGCCAGCAGTCCCCTCGGGCTTTATGACGGGGAGCTGTTTTTT
TRBV28	NA	NA	TRBJ2-3	CASSERQDTDTQYF	TGTGCCAGCAGCGAAAGACAGGACACAGATACGCAGTATTTT
TRBV27	NA	TRBD2	TRBJ2-1	CASSPGTSGREIRFF	TGTGCCAGCAGCCCTGGGACTAGCGGGAGGGAGATCCGGTTCTTC
TRBV5-6	NA	NA	TRBJ2-7	CASSFKVSYEQYF	TGTGCCAGCAGCTTTAAGGTTTCCTACGAGCAGTACTTC
TRBV4-1	NA	NA	TRBJ2-7	CASSQDAQYEQYF	TGCGCCAGCAGCCAAGACGCGCAGTACGAGCAGTACTTC
TRBV7-9	once	NA	TRBJ2-1	CASSLFAGPAYNEQFF	TGTGCCAGCAGCTTATTCGCGGGTCCAGCCTACAATGAGCAGTTCTTC